Listed below are T cell receptor beta chains from one sample, sequenced in a study of graft-versus-host responses after intestinal transplantation. TCRdb's copy holds only in-frame clones and misses some; the assay was immunoSEQ multiplex PCR. The repertoire holds some 110,000 clones, over 85% seen once, with about 0.2% in the top ten. These receptors lack a known antigen. This specimen consisted of unstimulated CD4+ T cells sorted from spleen or lymph node cells, obtained before transplant. These receptors were obtained from a human donor who was the organ donor for an intestinal transplant. CDR3s leave out the opening cysteine and the closing phenylalanine or tryptophan. Each record gives: J gene, V gene, CDR3 protein.

TRBJ1-2,TRBV7-9,ASSLGYRGYT
TRBJ2-7,TRBV23-1,ASSQSLFHEQY
TRBJ2-7,TRBV5-1,ASSLEGPPLYEQY
TRBJ1-4,TRBV6-5,ASSIGQPNEKLF
TRBJ1-2,TRBV19,ASNSPGQGPT
TRBJ2-7,TRBV5-6,ASSLLGGSYNEQY
TRBJ2-5,TRBV29-1,SVRQETQY
TRBJ1-2,TRBV27,ASPYLDRGYGYT
TRBJ1-1,TRBV5-1,ASSLLPSNTEAF
TRBJ1-1,TRBV28,ASSSRDRATEAF
TRBJ1-5,TRBV30,AWSLEGDQPQH
TRBJ2-1,TRBV4-3,ASSKLAGDRNEQF
TRBJ1-2,TRBV18,ASSPGPDNGYT
TRBJ1-4,TRBV4-2,ASSPIRQGNEKLF
TRBJ2-2,TRBV28,ASSQEGELF
TRBJ1-5,TRBV10-2,ASRHDRDQPQH
TRBJ1-4,TRBV4-1,ASSYPGHTNEKLF
TRBJ2-7,TRBV6-5,ASRQGLSSYEQY
TRBJ1-2,TRBV19,ASSRPGQGLGYT
TRBJ2-7,TRBV4-1,ASSQPTSGSVPYEQY
TRBJ2-7,TRBV10-3,AISESFGRSEQY
TRBJ2-1,TRBV15,ATSRAPLNNEQF
TRBJ2-4,TRBV6-5,ASTGGLGNIQY
TRBJ2-7,TRBV6-6,ASSLQGGNEQY
TRBJ1-2,TRBV5-1,ASSFEAGSYYGYT
TRBJ2-2,TRBV18,ASSLRVPGHTGELF
TRBJ2-1,TRBV6-6,ASGQLAGGPDEQF
TRBJ2-3,TRBV10-2,ASSEGDTQY
TRBJ2-3,TRBV7-8,ASSFGASTDTQY
TRBJ2-1,TRBV19,ASRRQGSSYNEQF
TRBJ1-2,TRBV7-2,ASSLALGLHYGYT
TRBJ2-7,TRBV6-1,ASKAVFGAYEQY
TRBJ1-3,TRBV10-3,AISAARDERNTIY
TRBJ1-1,TRBV28,ASSLDRGGSNTEAF
TRBJ2-1,TRBV7-2,ASSLAGLAGADEQF
TRBJ2-4,TRBV5-4,ASSFSPGNIQY
TRBJ1-5,TRBV28,ASSFGRAKVQPQH
TRBJ1-2,TRBV11-2,ASSLGSNRGYGYT
TRBJ2-6,TRBV6-1,ASSEAQGSGANVLT
TRBJ2-5,TRBV7-9,ASSLVGSGRARVTQY
TRBJ2-2,TRBV6-5,ASTRTGNTGELF
TRBJ1-1,TRBV11-2,ASSLEGGTEAF
TRBJ1-2,TRBV6-5,ASREQGAAGYT
TRBJ1-5,TRBV19,ASSMTGAVNQPQH